The 9 T cell receptor beta chains reported below all come from one sample, sequenced in a study of regulatory T cells in long-lasting Graves disease. Noted time point: persistent/refractory GD, antithyroid drugs over 5 years with positive TRAb. TCR sequences were obtained from RNA taken from PBMCs. Sequencing libraries for TCR beta were prepared with iRepertoire HTBI primers and Arm-PCR of CDR3 regions. From the multiplex PCR reads, TCRdb called clonotypes with MiXCR, one entry per CDR3 protein. The sample contains approximately 400,000 distinct CDR3 sequences, around 23% of which appear only once. The sample was peripheral blood mononuclear cells (PBMCs), taken when the disease was refractory, from a patient treated with antithyroid drugs. The receptors were sampled from a woman in her forties with Graves disease.

This clonotype was seen more than once but under ten times. J is TRBJ1-5 and V is TRBV20-1; tentative D call: TRBD1 (6 bases). The CDR3 sequence is 15 residues long. V lost 4 bases to trimming and J lost 5 bases, with 18 bases between them. CDR1 DFQATT and CDR2 SNEGSKA come from the germline V gene (reference sequence). The CDR3 spells CSAIYSTGPHQPQHF. CDR3 sequence (DNA): TGCAGTGCTATCTATTCGACAGGTCCTCATCAGCCCCAGCATTTT.

This chain connects TRBV5-5 to TRBJ2-1, with D unclear. CDR1 is SGHKS, CDR2 YYEKEE, per germline (reference sequence). This CDR3 region has 16 residues. The V end was cut by 2 bases, the J end by 2 bases, with 14 bases between. CDR3 loop: CASSFDSFGAYNEQFF. The CDR3 coding sequence is TGTGCCAGCAGCTTCGACTCCTTCGGTGCCTACAATGAGCAGTTCTTC.

This clonotype appeared many times. V usage is TRBV2 and J usage is TRBJ1-5, with TRBD1 matching 9 bases. The CDR3 runs 23 residues. V lost 5 bases to trimming and J lost 3 bases; unmatched junction nucleotides: 29. CDR1 SNHLY and CDR2 FYNNEI come from the germline V gene. The CDR3 loop reads CASSPNPLVPGTGLTLFNQPQHF. DNA for the CDR3: TGTGCCAGCAGTCCCAATCCGCTCGTACCCGGGACAGGGCTGACCCTCTTCAATCAGCCCCAGCATTTT.

This clonotype appeared many times. This chain links TRBV11-2 with TRBJ2-7; 8 bases line up with TRBD1. The CDR3 loop spans 15 amino acids. Germline V CDR1 and CDR2: SGHAT, FQNNGV. J lost 4 bases, V lost 1 base, and 6 bases had no gene match. The CDR3 loop reads CASSLVQGANYEQYF. Written as DNA, the CDR3 is TGTGCCAGCAGCTTAGTGCAGGGGGCCAATTACGAGCAGTACTTC.

Ten or more counts support this clonotype. This rearrangement joins TRBV5-1 to TRBJ1-1; D gene unclear. In germline, CDR1 is SGHRS, CDR2 YFSETQ. Trimming took 1 base from V and 0 from J, leaving 4 bases between them. The CDR3 length is 13 residues. The CDR3: CASSLILNTEAFF. CDR3 bases: TGCGCCAGCAGCTTGATTTTGAACACTGAAGCTTTCTTT.

This clonotype was seen a few times. The chain carries TRBV20-1 and TRBJ1-5; TRBD1 matches at 10 bases. Trimming removed 5 bases from V and 5 bases from J; junction bases left unmatched: 3. This CDR3 is 13 amino acids long. Germline assignment: CDR1 DFQATT and CDR2 SNEGSKA (reference sequence). The CDR3 protein is CSAHGTGDQPQHF. For the CDR3, the DNA is TGCAGTGCTCACGGGACAGGGGATCAGCCCCAGCATTTT.

This clonotype was detected only a few times. The chain uses TRBV29-1 and TRBJ1-5; maybe TRBD1 (5 bases). The germline gives CDR1 SQVTM, CDR2 ANQGSEA. CDR3 size: 14 residues. CDR3 loop: CTGGRAGSNQPQHF. Here the CDR3 DNA reads TGCACTGGGGGGAGGGCGGGTAGCAATCAGCCCCAGCATTTT. The variable domain in full, with the rest retrieved from reference TRBV29-1 and TRBJ1-5, is SAVISQKPSRDICQRGTSLTIQCQVDSQVTMMFWYRQQPGQSLTLIATANQGSEATYESGFVIDKFPISRPNLTFSTLTVSNMSPEDSSIYLCTGGRAGSNQPQHFGDGTRLSIL.

This clonotype occurred many times. This chain links TRBV28 with TRBJ2-2; 12 bases are shared with TRBD2. V trimming: 5 bases; J trimming: 7 bases; junction bases outside the gene matches: 14. The CDR3 covers 18 residues. Germline loops: CDR1 MDHEN, CDR2 SYDVKM. The CDR3 bases are TGTGCCAGCAGTCCCTACGGCAAGACTAGCGGGAGAAGCGGGGAGCTGTTTTTT. Protein: CASSPYGKTSGRSGELFF.

Regarding this clonotype: This may be a read error, as it is one base from a much larger clone. J is TRBJ2-5 and V is TRBV20-1; weak D call: TRBD1 (6 bases). This CDR3 region has 16 residues. V lost 1 base and J lost 0, with 15 bases in between. CDR1 and CDR2 from the germline V gene are DFQATT and SNEGSKA (reference sequence). The CDR3 region has the DNA TGCAGTGCTAGAGTTCGGTGGTACAGGGACCAAGAGACCCAGTACTTC. It is translated as CSARVRWYRDQETQYF.